This T cell receptor beta chain was recorded in a study of T cell repertoires in cytomegalovirus infection. Study context: CMV infection plus the matching HLA type was flagged by public TCR beta signatures.

This clonotype was detected a few times. The antigen is not known. Points from the study as a whole: HLA-C-restricted CMV clonotypes gave the most frequent clonotype in two of eight donors.

The V and J ends lost 4 bases and 3 bases respectively, with 9 bases between them. The CDR3 sequence is 13 residues long. Germline CDR1 and CDR2: MNHEY and SMNVEV (reference sequence). One entry per CDR3 protein, called by TCRdb with MiXCR from the reads. Altogether about 830,000 distinct CDR3 sequences are present, around a third being singletons, with the ten largest covering about an eighth. V is TRBV27 and J is TRBJ1-1; no definite D call. The sample in question was cultured CD8+ T cells from PBMCs, obtained from culture after CMV antigen stimulation. The receptor was isolated from a human donor in good health (CMV status not recorded). Some clones in this sample may be carry-over from other donors' samples. The CDR3 spells CASSSHWDTEAFF. The CDR3 nucleotides are TGTGCCAGCAGTTCCCATTGGGACACTGAAGCTTTCTTT.